The 7 T cell receptor beta chains reported below all come from one sample, sequenced in a study of cytomegalovirus exposure and HLA in healthy donors. The PCR used 60 Vbeta and 13 Jbeta primers. Produced via immunoSEQ multiplex PCR; TCRdb's table is partial and in-frame only. Of about 130,000 clones detected, roughly three quarters appear once; the ten largest clones hold about a tenth. Sequencing was carried out using PBMCs. These receptors were obtained from a young man in good health and CMV-seropositive.

The chain combines TRBV4-1 with TRBJ2-4, with D possibly being TRBD1 (6 bases). The CDR3 extends over 17 amino acids. Germline values: CDR1 MGHRA, CDR2 YSYEKL. Deletions cut 0 bases from V and 0 bases from J, with 12 bases between. The CDR3, as DNA: TGCGCCAGCAGCCAAGATCTGGCCAGGGGAGCCAAAAACATTCAGTACTTC. This encodes CASSQDLARGAKNIQYF.

This chain uses TRBV11-3 with TRBJ1-1, with TRBD1 identical over 8 bases. CDR1 is SGHNT and CDR2 is YENEEA in the germline V gene. Trimming removed 4 bases from V and 3 bases from J; junction bases left unmatched: 7. The CDR3 covers 15 residues. The CDR3 coding sequence is TGTGCCAGCAGCTCATCAGGGGGCGCGGACACTGAAGCTTTCTTT. The encoded protein is CASSSSGGADTEAFF.

The chain links TRBV28 to TRBJ2-1; 9 bases agree with TRBD1. The germline CDR1 and CDR2 sequences are MDHEN and SYDVKM. This CDR3 contains 16 residues. V shed 8 bases and J 4 bases; nucleotides not matched to a gene: 12. CDR3 DNA: TGTGCCAGCGAGGAGGGACAGGGAAGACCTTACAATGAGCAGTTCTTC. Translated, it gives CASEEGQGRPYNEQFF.

This clone was observed a few times. The chain has TRBV6-4 and TRBJ2-2, with D perhaps TRBD2 (5 bases). V gave up 5 bases and J gave up 1 base, with 5 bases separating them. The CDR3 is 13 amino acids. The germline CDR1 and CDR2 sequences are MRHNA and SNTAGT. The CDR3 DNA is TGTGCCAGCAGTAGCGGGAACACCGGGGAGCTGTTTTTT. Translation: CASSSGNTGELFF.

The CDR3 nucleotides read TGTGCCAGCAGTGACTCTGGGACTACCACCGGGGAGCTGTTTTTT. It translates to CASSDSGTTTGELFF. V is TRBV6-4 and J is TRBJ2-2; 7 positions match TRBD2. From germline, CDR1 is MRHNA and CDR2 SNTAGT. V lost 0 bases, J lost 4 bases, and 2 bases stayed unmatched. The CDR3 runs 15 residues.

The chain uses TRBV5-1 and TRBJ2-1; 16 bases match TRBD2. V lost 3 bases to trimming and J lost 7 bases; unmatched junction nucleotides: 1. The CDR3 loop spans 15 amino acids. Germline CDR1 is SGHRS and CDR2 is YFSETQ. The CDR3 sequence is CASSSGLAGGNEQFF. DNA for the CDR3: TGCGCCAGCAGCTCGGGACTAGCGGGAGGGAATGAGCAGTTCTTC.

This clone was observed a single time. This rearrangement joins TRBV28 to TRBJ2-1, with TRBD2 identical over 13 bases. Per germline, CDR1 MDHEN and CDR2 SYDVKM. V shed 4 bases and J 6 bases; nucleotides not matched to a gene: 9. The CDR3 length is 17 residues. The CDR3 spells CASSSYRTSGRRNEQFF. CDR3 DNA sequence: TGTGCCAGCAGTTCTTATAGGACTAGCGGGAGACGCAATGAGCAGTTCTTC.